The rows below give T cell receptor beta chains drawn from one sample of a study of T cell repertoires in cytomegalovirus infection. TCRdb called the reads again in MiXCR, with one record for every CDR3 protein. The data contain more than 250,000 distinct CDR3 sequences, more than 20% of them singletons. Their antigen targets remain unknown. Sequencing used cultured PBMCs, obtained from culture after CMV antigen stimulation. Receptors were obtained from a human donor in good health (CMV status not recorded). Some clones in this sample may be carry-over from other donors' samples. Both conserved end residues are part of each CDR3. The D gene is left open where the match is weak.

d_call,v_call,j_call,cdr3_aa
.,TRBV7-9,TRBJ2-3,CASSFTTGSGTDTQYF
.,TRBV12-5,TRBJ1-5,CAKISVQPQHF
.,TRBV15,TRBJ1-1,CATSRAAGNTEAFF
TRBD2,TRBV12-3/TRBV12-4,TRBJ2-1,CASSPFSGRAYNEQFF
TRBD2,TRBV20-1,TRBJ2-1,CSARELAGADNEQFF
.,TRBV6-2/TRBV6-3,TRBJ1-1,CASKFQGTTEAFF
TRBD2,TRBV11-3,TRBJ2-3,CASSRGLAGGNTDTQYF
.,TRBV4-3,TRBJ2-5,CASSQDLDSQETQYF
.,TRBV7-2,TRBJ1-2,CASSLARTNYGYTF
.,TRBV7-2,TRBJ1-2,CASSLAFGQHYGYTF
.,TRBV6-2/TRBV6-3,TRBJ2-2,CASRRATGELFF
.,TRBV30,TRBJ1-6,CAWSGGNYNSPLHF
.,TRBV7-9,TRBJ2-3,CASSLTLADTQYF
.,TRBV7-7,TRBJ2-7,CASSPGLGPSDSYYEQYF
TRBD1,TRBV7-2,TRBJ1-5,CASSKQGMSNQPQHF
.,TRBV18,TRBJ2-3,CASSPGPGSTDTQYF
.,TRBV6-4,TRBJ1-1,CASSDGPTWDFNLGSTEAFF
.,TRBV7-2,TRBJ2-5,CASTSSYQETQYF
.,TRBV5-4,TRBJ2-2,CASSSINTGELFF
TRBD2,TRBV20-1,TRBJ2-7,CSAVTSGVSYEQYF
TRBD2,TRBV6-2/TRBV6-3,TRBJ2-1,CASSYQSTSGRSSYNEQFF
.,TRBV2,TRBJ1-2,CASQRGGAYGYTF
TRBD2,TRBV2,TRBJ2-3,CASSGASGRTDTQYF
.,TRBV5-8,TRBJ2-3,CASSSGQRTSTDTQYF
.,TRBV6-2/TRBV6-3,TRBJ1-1,CASSYNLRAFF
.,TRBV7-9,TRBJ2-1,CASSLAPLGGVYNEQFF
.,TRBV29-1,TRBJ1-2,CSVDRGSNYGYTF
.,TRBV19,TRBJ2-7,CASQQGVSGEQYF
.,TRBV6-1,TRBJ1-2,CASSQRPRHGPRLFSGYTF
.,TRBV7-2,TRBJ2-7,CASSLSGTSYEQYF
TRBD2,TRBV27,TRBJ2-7,CASSLSPGGRGRAHEQYF
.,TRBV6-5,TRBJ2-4,CASTKRQGLAKNIQYF
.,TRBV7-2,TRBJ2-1,CASSDGTQAWNEQFF
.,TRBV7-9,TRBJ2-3,CASSYTTESTDTQYF
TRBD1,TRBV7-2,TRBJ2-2,CASSSGQANTGELFF
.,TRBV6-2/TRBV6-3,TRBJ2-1,CASTIRVEPNNEQFF
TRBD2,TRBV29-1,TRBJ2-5,CSVVRDRSSSGSGETQYF
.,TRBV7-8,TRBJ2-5,CASSLELGAGGETQYF
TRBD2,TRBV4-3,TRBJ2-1,CASSQDDLAGGNEQFF
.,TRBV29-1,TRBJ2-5,CSVGHPGLQETQYF
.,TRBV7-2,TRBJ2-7,CASSSGAGSYEQYF